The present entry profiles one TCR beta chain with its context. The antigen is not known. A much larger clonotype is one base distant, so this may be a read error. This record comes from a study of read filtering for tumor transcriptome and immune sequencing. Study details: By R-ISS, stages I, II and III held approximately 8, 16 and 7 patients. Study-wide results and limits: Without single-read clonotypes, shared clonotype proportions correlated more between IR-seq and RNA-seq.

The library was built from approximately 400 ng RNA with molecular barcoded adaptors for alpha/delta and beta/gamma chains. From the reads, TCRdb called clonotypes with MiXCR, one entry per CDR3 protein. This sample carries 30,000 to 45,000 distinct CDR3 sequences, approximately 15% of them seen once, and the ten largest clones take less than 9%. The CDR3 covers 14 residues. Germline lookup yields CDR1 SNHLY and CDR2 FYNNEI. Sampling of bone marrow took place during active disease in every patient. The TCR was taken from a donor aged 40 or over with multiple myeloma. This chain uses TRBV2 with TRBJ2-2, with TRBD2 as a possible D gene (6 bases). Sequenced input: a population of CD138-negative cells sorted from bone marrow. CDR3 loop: CASEEVANTGGLFF. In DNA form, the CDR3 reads TGTGCCAGCGAAGAGGTCGCGAACACCGGGGGGCTGTTTTTT.